These 14 T cell receptor beta chains originate from one sample sequenced in a study of blood T cell repertoires in COVID-19. TCRdb's table, derived via immunoSEQ multiplex PCR, lists solely in-frame clones and lacks some. The data show hundreds of thousands of clones, around 90% seen once. The material sequenced was peripheral blood. Every receptor here comes from a woman aged 40 to 50 with COVID-19, enrolled during active disease.

The chain combines TRBV28 with TRBJ2-3, with D hard to call. From germline, CDR1 is MDHEN and CDR2 SYDVKM. V was cut by 4 bases and J by 0 bases, with 11 bases left in between. This CDR3 has 15 amino acids. The CDR3 nucleotides are TGTGCCAGCAGTTCCAAACTTTCTAGCACAGATACGCAGTATTTT. Translating it yields CASSSKLSSTDTQYF.

The CDR3 is CASSWAGSTDTQYF. CDR3 DNA: TGTGCCAGCAGTTGGGCAGGGAGCACAGATACGCAGTATTTT. The chain is built from TRBV28 and TRBJ2-3; tentatively, D is TRBD1 (5 bases). Deletions cut 4 bases from V and 0 bases from J, with 8 bases between. The CDR3 contains 14 residues. Looked up from germline, CDR1 is MDHEN and CDR2 is SYDVKM.

The chain recombines TRBV27 with TRBJ1-6; D is possibly TRBD1 (6 bases). Germline V gene sequence: CDR1 MNHEY, CDR2 SMNVEV (reference sequence). The V and J ends lost 3 bases and 8 bases respectively, with 20 bases between them. The CDR3 contains 17 residues. CDR3 amino acids: CASSFLSPTGRHSPLHF. The CDR3, as DNA: TGTGCCAGCAGTTTCCTTTCCCCTACAGGGCGCCATTCACCCCTCCACTTT.

J is TRBJ2-1 and V is TRBV9; 10 positions agree with TRBD2. V dropped 4 bases and J dropped 0; count of bases not matched to a gene: 4. CDR1 SGDLS and CDR2 YYNGEE come from the germline V gene. This CDR3 has 16 residues. CDR3: CASSSQRGGSYNEQFF. CDR3 bases: TGTGCCAGCAGCTCTCAGCGGGGGGGCTCCTACAATGAGCAGTTCTTC. Variable domain in full (rest from reference TRBV9 and TRBJ2-1): DSGVTQTPKHLITATGQRVTLRCSPRSGDLSVYWYQQSLDQGLQFLIQYYNGEERAKGNILERFSAQQFPDLHSELNLSSLELGDSALYFCASSSQRGGSYNEQFFGPGTRLTVL.

The rearrangement links TRBV4-3 to TRBJ1-4, with a weak D call TRBD1 (6 bases). The V end lost 1 base, the J end lost 3 bases, and 9 bases lay between the germline ends. The CDR3 runs 15 residues. The germline CDR1 and CDR2 sequences are LGHNA and YSLEER. CDR3 in DNA: TGCGCCAGCAGCCAAGGGCCAGGGGCTAATGAAAAACTGTTTTTT. Residues: CASSQGPGANEKLFF.

V is TRBV29-1 and J is TRBJ2-7; 7 nucleotides line up with TRBD2. The germline V gene has CDR1 SQVTM and CDR2 ANQGSEA. The CDR3 contains 13 residues. Trimming removed 5 bases from V and 3 bases from J; junction bases left unmatched: 7. CDR3 region: CSVLAREGYEQYF. The DNA for the CDR3 is TGCAGCGTTTTGGCCAGGGAGGGCTACGAGCAGTACTTC.

This clone was counted once. This chain links TRBV24-1 with TRBJ2-1; 9 bases agree with TRBD2. The V segment lost 9 bases and the J segment 8 bases; nucleotides outside the gene matches: 10. This CDR3 comprises 14 residues. Germline CDR1 and CDR2: KGHDR and SFDVKD. Here the CDR3 DNA reads TGTGCCACCCGTGCGGCTAGCGGGGAAGATGAGCAGTTCTTC. The encoded protein is CATRAASGEDEQFF.

For the CDR3, the DNA is TGTGCCATCAGCCGCGGGACAGCGAACACTGAAGCTTTCTTT. Translated, it gives CAISRGTANTEAFF. The J gene is TRBJ1-1, the V gene TRBV10-3; TRBD1 matches at 7 bases. The CDR3 extends over 14 amino acids. Trimming took 6 bases from V and 1 from J; bases not matched to a gene: 5. CDR1 and CDR2 (germline): ENHRY, SYGVKD.

This chain links TRBV28 with TRBJ2-7; 10 bases are shared with TRBD2. The CDR3 runs to 14 residues. Germline loops: CDR1 MDHEN, CDR2 SYDVKM. After removal of 6 bases from V and 2 bases from J, the junction contained 4 bases not matched to a gene. CDR3 in amino acids: CASSRTSGTYEQYF. DNA for the CDR3: TGTGCCAGCAGCAGGACTAGCGGAACCTACGAGCAGTACTTC.

The V and J genes are TRBV10-3 and TRBJ1-6; perhaps TRBD1 as D (5 bases). The CDR3 has 13 residues. Trimming removed 6 bases at V and 9 bases at J, with 12 bases between. Germline V gives CDR1 ENHRY, CDR2 SYGVKD. CDR3 sequence (DNA): TGTGCCATCAGAGGAGGGGCTGGTTCACCCCTCCACTTT. This gives the protein CAIRGGAGSPLHF.

The J gene is TRBJ2-2, the V gene TRBV6-4; 7 bases are a match to TRBD1. V trimming: 7 bases; J trimming: 6 bases; junction bases outside the gene matches: 8. This CDR3 has 14 amino acids. Germline V gene lookup returns CDR1 MRHNA and CDR2 SNTAGT. Written as DNA, the CDR3 is TGTGCCAGCAAGGGACAGCATTCCGCCGGGGAGCTGTTTTTT. This gives the protein CASKGQHSAGELFF.

This sequence joins TRBV28 and TRBJ1-1, with TRBD1 identical over 7 bases. The V gene end was trimmed by 6 bases and the J gene end by 5 bases; junction bases not matched to a gene: 9. CDR3 length equals 14 residues. CDR1 and CDR2 (germline): MDHEN, SYDVKM. The CDR3 region has the DNA TGTGCCAGCAGGGTAGGAACAGGGGTAACTGAAGCTTTCTTT. Translated: CASRVGTGVTEAFF.

V gene TRBV6-5 combines with J gene TRBJ2-7; D call uncertain. CDR3 length equals 13 residues. Germline values: CDR1 MNHEY, CDR2 SVGAGI. Between the trimmed V and J ends, which lost 7 bases and 5 bases, there was a span of 15 bases. The CDR3 loop reads CASTSPRSNEQYF. The CDR3 DNA reads TGTGCCAGCACTTCACCCAGGTCCAACGAGCAGTACTTC.

This clone occurred a few times. One end of the junction is discordant with germline, which a read error may explain. The V call is TRBV7-7, the J call TRBJ2-7; tentatively, D is TRBD2 (5 bases). Germline lookup yields CDR1 SSHAT and CDR2 FNYEAQ (reference sequence). This CDR3 comprises 14 residues. CDR3 loop: CASSLFLGAYEQYF. CDR3 in DNA: TGTGCTAGCAGCTTATTCCTCGGGGCCTACGAGCAGTACTTC.